Listed here are 22 T cell receptor beta chains from one sample, sequenced in a study of blood T cells in healthy people across ages (dated by TCRdb to the mid-2010s). Library construction relied on 5' RACE. Sequencing used an Illumina HiSeq 2500. A second roughly 6 to 12 cycle PCR used a sample-barcoded 5' primer and a J-beta primer mix. TCRdb trimmed public reads at Q25 via fastp, called clones via MiXCR and kept in-frame beta chains. Rows are unified per CDR3 protein, each entry keeping the most common DNA and genes. In this sample the table shows more than 1 million distinct CDR3 sequences, more than 40% of which occur a single time. The ten largest clones represent approximately 19% of the sample. The source material was blood. The source of these receptors is a woman aged 55-69 years in good health.

The genes are TRBV28 and TRBJ2-5; D remains unclear. Deletions cut 8 bases from V and 11 bases from J, with 18 bases between. The CDR3 spans 12 residues. Germline CDR1 reads MDHEN; CDR2 reads SYDVKM. In nucleotides, the CDR3 is TGTGCCAGCTTGGGCGGAGTAACCCAGCAGTACTTC. Translated, it gives CASLGGVTQQYF.

The chain recombines TRBV2 with TRBJ2-3, with D perhaps given as TRBD1 or TRBD2 (7 bases each). The CDR3 sequence is 16 residues long. Germline V gene sequence: CDR1 SNHLY, CDR2 FYNNEI. V lost 7 bases and J lost 5, with 22 bases in between. The CDR3 bases are TGTGCCAGCACATCGATAGGGGGAGGGGGCTTAGATACGCAGTATTTT. The encoded protein is CASTSIGGGGLDTQYF.

CDR3 amino acids: CASREQGLSSYEQYF. The CDR3 DNA is TGTGCCAGCAGGGAACAGGGGCTAAGCTCCTACGAGCAGTACTTC. The gene calls are TRBV2 and TRBJ2-4; TRBD1 matches 7 bases. The DNA end is a closer match to TRBJ2-7, so the J assignment may be wrong. Germline values: CDR1 SNHLY, CDR2 FYNNEI. This CDR3 is 15 amino acids long.

The rearrangement uses TRBV28 and TRBJ2-4; possibly TRBD2 for D (5 bases). Trimming took 11 bases from V and 6 from J, leaving 14 bases between them. The germline V gene has CDR1 MDHEN and CDR2 SYDVKM. The CDR3 length is 12 residues. The CDR3 loop reads CAGIPGGNIQYF. As DNA, the CDR3 is TGTGCCGGGATCCCTGGAGGAAACATTCAGTACTTC.

This chain joins TRBV28 and TRBJ2-4; D ambiguous. Germline V gene lookup returns CDR1 MDHEN and CDR2 SYDVKM. Deletions cut 1 base from V and 1 base from J, with 8 bases between. The CDR3 spans 15 residues. In DNA, the CDR3 is TGTGCCAGCAGTTTATTATCTGGGGCCAAAAACATTCAGTACTTC. Amino acid sequence: CASSLLSGAKNIQYF.

This clonotype appeared a single time. The rearrangement links TRBV27 to TRBJ1-2, with D possibly being TRBD1 (6 bases). Germline assignment: CDR1 MNHEY and CDR2 SMNVEV (reference sequence). With 6 bases removed from V and 3 bases from J, the gap between germline ends came to 14 bases. The CDR3 sequence is 14 residues long. CDR3 DNA: TGTGCCAGCAGCTTGAGGGGGGGGTACTATGGCTACACCTTC. It encodes CASSLRGGYYGYTF.

This clonotype was seen repeatedly, ten times or more. The chain links TRBV7-9 to TRBJ1-2; the match to TRBD1 covers 9 bases. The V gene's germline CDR1 is SEHNR and CDR2 FQNEAQ (reference sequence). The CDR3 has 13 residues. With V trimmed by 11 bases and J by 7 bases, 11 bases remained unmatched. CDR3 bases: TGTGCCTACGATGGGGACAGGGATCGTGGCTACACCTTC. Protein product: CAYDGDRDRGYTF.

The CDR3 here is CASSGSGVPDTQYF. CDR3 bases: TGTGCCAGCAGCGGGAGTGGAGTTCCGGATACGCAGTATTTT. The J gene is TRBJ2-3, the V gene TRBV7-2, with D perhaps TRBD2 (5 bases). Trimming pared 5 bases from V and 6 bases from J, leaving 15 bases between. CDR1 is SGHTA, CDR2 FQGNSA, per germline. The CDR3 has 14 residues.

This chain uses TRBV7-9 with TRBJ2-1; 7 bases map to TRBD1. CDR1 is SEHNR, CDR2 FQNEAQ, per germline (reference sequence). There are 13 residues in the CDR3. The V and J ends lost 7 bases and 6 bases, in that order; junction bases with no gene match: 6. The chain's CDR3 is CASTDRAGNEQFF. CDR3 DNA sequence: TGTGCCAGCACCGACAGGGCTGGCAATGAGCAGTTCTTC. The full variable domain, in which reference TRBV7-9 and TRBJ2-1 provide the parts outside the CDR3, is DTGVSQNPRHKITKRGQNVTFRCDPISEHNRLYWYRQTLGQGPEFLTYFQNEAQLEKSRLLSDRFSAERPKGSFSTLEIQRTEQGDSAMYLCASTDRAGNEQFFGPGTRLTVL.

The rearrangement joins TRBV10-3 to TRBJ1-2; D uncertain. Germline V gives CDR1 ENHRY, CDR2 SYGVKD. V was clipped by 2 bases and J by 0 bases, with 7 bases between them. This CDR3 has 14 amino acids. The CDR3 bases are TGTGCCATCAGTGAGCCTACGGCTAACTATGGCTACACCTTC. This codes for CAISEPTANYGYTF.

Ten or more counts support this clonotype. The chain recombines TRBV15 with TRBJ1-1; the D is unclear. The V gene's germline CDR1 is LNHNV and CDR2 YYDKDF (reference sequence). The ends were cut back, 0 bases at V and 5 bases at J, with 7 bases in the middle. This CDR3 comprises 13 residues. The CDR3 nucleotides are TGTGCCACCAGCAGAGATGCAAGGACTGAAGCTTTCTTT. Translated, it gives CATSRDARTEAFF.

In its sample, this clonotype was seen a few times. This chain uses TRBV20-1 with TRBJ2-5; D is unclear. CDR3 length: 13 residues. V was pared by 4 bases and J by 4 bases, with 13 bases between. Germline V gives CDR1 DFQATT, CDR2 SNEGSKA (reference sequence). The CDR3 sequence: CSATEQIPETQYF. In DNA form, the CDR3 reads TGCAGTGCTACCGAACAGATCCCAGAGACCCAGTACTTC.

The V call is TRBV7-9, the J call TRBJ2-7; weak D call: TRBD2 (6 bases). The length of the CDR3 is 14 residues. V lost 4 bases, J lost 6 bases, and 16 bases lay in between. Per the germline V gene, CDR1 is SEHNR and CDR2 is FQNEAQ (reference sequence). CDR3 sequence: CASSSSGVYVEQYF. For the CDR3, the DNA is TGTGCCAGCAGCTCTTCGGGGGTCTACGTCGAGCAGTACTTC. The variable domain in full, completed from reference TRBV7-9 and TRBJ2-7, reads DTGVSQNPRHKITKRGQNVTFRCDPISEHNRLYWYRQTLGQGPEFLTYFQNEAQLEKSRLLSDRFSAERPKGSFSTLEIQRTEQGDSAMYLCASSSSGVYVEQYFGPGTRLTVT.

The chain links TRBV9 to TRBJ2-5, with D possibly being TRBD1 (6 bases). Trimming took off 3 bases at V and 7 bases at J, with 22 bases between the two ends. The length of the CDR3 is 16 residues. Germline CDR1 is SGDLS and CDR2 is YYNGEE. CDR3 DNA: TGTGCCAGCAGCGGAGAGGCGATCAGGGGCGGCGCGACCCAGTACTTC. Its translation is CASSGEAIRGGATQYF.

This chain uses TRBV2 with TRBJ2-7; tentatively, D is TRBD2 (6 bases). Trimming removed 2 bases at V and 7 bases at J, with 12 bases between. There are 13 residues in the CDR3. The germline V gene encodes CDR1 SNHLY and CDR2 FYNNEI. CDR3 residues: CASSERGYNEQYF. The CDR3 bases are TGTGCCAGCAGTGAACGGGGGTACAATGAGCAGTACTTC.

In its sample, this clonotype was seen a few times. V and J are TRBV12-3 or TRBV12-4 and TRBJ1-5, with 7 positions matching TRBD1. Trimming at V came to 3 bases and at J to 11 bases, leaving 7 bases not matched to a gene. The CDR3 runs to 13 residues. This CDR3 reads CASSFGGTAAQHF. DNA of the CDR3: TGTGCCAGCAGTTTTGGAGGGACAGCCGCCCAGCATTTT.

This clonotype was picked up a small number of times. The chain joins TRBV9 to TRBJ2-2; D not resolved. This CDR3 has 16 residues. With 0 bases removed from V and 3 bases from J, the gap between germline ends came to 12 bases. Germline values: CDR1 SGDLS, CDR2 YYNGEE. The CDR3: CASSVGTVSYTGELFF. CDR3 sequence (DNA): TGTGCCAGCAGCGTAGGGACGGTCAGTTACACCGGGGAGCTGTTTTTT. The whole variable domain, remainder taken from reference TRBV9 and TRBJ2-2, is DSGVTQTPKHLITATGQRVTLRCSPRSGDLSVYWYQQSLDQGLQFLIQYYNGEERAKGNILERFSAQQFPDLHSELNLSSLELGDSALYFCASSVGTVSYTGELFFGEGSRLTVL.

This clonotype was picked up a small number of times. The V gene is TRBV28, the J gene TRBJ2-7; no reliable D call. The germline V gene has CDR1 MDHEN and CDR2 SYDVKM. V lost 1 base and J 7 bases, leaving 8 bases between the germline ends. This CDR3 has 12 residues. The CDR3 loop is CASSLSRLEQYF. The CDR3 DNA reads as TGTGCCAGCAGTTTATCCCGCTTGGAGCAGTACTTC.

This clonotype occurred a few times. CDR3 nucleotide sequence: TGTGCCAGCAGTTCCGATGGCGGGACACCTGCCGGCATTCAGTACTTC. As protein: CASSSDGGTPAGIQYF. The gene calls are TRBV2 and TRBJ2-4, with D perhaps TRBD1 or TRBD2 (6 bases each). V was trimmed by 5 bases and J by 9 bases, leaving 23 bases between them. This CDR3 is 16 amino acids long. Looked up from germline, CDR1 is SNHLY and CDR2 is FYNNEI.

The sample holds a few counts of this clonotype. The chain recombines TRBV20-1 with TRBJ2-1, with 7 bases matching TRBD2. The germline CDR1 and CDR2 sequences are DFQATT and SNEGSKA (reference sequence). This CDR3 is 14 amino acids long. V trimming: 6 bases; J trimming: 2 bases; junction bases outside the gene matches: 7. Here the CDR3 DNA reads TGCAGTGCGTCTCTAAGCGGGACCTACAATGAGCAGTTCTTC. It encodes CSASLSGTYNEQFF.

The chain couples TRBV12-3 or TRBV12-4 to TRBJ2-4; the D is unclear. The J call may be wrong; the DNA end is better matched by TRBJ2-5. CDR3 size: 14 residues. The CDR3 region is CASRRIGNQETQYF. Written as DNA, the CDR3 is TGTGCCAGCAGACGCATTGGGAACCAAGAGACCCAGTACTTC.

The chain is built from TRBV18 and TRBJ1-2; weak D call: TRBD1 (6 bases). The CDR3 covers 14 residues. V gave up 2 bases and J gave up 4 bases, with 11 bases separating them. CDR1 is KGHSH and CDR2 is LQKENI in the germline V gene. CDR3: CASSPRGDSYGYTF. Written as DNA, the CDR3 is TGTGCCAGCTCACCAAGGGGGGATTCCTATGGCTACACCTTC.